Sequencing of this T cell receptor beta chain was carried out in a study of graft-versus-host responses after intestinal transplantation. At the level of the study: Among the recipients, all got anti-thymocyte globulin induction and then tacrolimus and steroids for around three years.

Trimming took off 0 bases at V and 2 bases at J, with 19 bases between the two ends. Germline CDR1 and CDR2: SGHKS and YYEKEE (reference sequence). The CDR3 is made up of 18 amino acids. The assay was immunoSEQ multiplex PCR, and TCRdb's table has in-frame clones only and misses some. The repertoire holds fewer than 50,000 clones, with around nine tenths as singletons. A remark on this clone: The antigen is not known.

Study-level results: Levels of circulating GvH clones at their peak were associated with early post-transplant HvG declines. Researchers found GvH clones in recipient marrow, and some showed up first in ileum or blood. Graft-versus-host to host-versus-graft clonal ratios in allografts were high in patients with graft-donor T cell macrochimerism.

The source material was PBMCs, sampled 524 days after transplant. J is TRBJ2-3 and V is TRBV5-5; no reliable D call. The TCR originated in a human patient who received an intestinal transplant, so some T cells may come from the graft donor. The CDR3 loop reads CASSLGVASRGYTDTQYF. The CDR3 DNA reads as TGTGCCAGCAGCTTGGGGGTGGCTAGTCGAGGTTACACAGATACGCAGTATTTT.